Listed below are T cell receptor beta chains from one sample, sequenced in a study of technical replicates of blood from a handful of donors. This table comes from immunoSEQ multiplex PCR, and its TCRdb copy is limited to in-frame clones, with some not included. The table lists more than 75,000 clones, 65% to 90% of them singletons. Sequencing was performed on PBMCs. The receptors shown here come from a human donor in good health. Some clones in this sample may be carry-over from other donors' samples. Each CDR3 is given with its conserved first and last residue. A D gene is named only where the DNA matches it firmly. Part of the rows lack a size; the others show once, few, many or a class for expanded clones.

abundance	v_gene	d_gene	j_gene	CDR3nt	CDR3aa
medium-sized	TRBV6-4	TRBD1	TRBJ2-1	TGTGCCAGCAGTTTACAGGGGGACTCCTACAATGAGCAGTTCTTC	CASSLQGDSYNEQFF
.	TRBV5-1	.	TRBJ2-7	TGCGCCAGCAGCTTGGCCTCGGGGAGTTACTACGAGCAGTACTTC	CASSLASGSYYEQYF
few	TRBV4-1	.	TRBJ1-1	TGCGCCAGCAGCCGACAGGTGGATACTGAAGCTTTCTTT	CASSRQVDTEAFF
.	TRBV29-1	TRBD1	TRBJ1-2	TGCAGCGTTGAAGGCGACAGGGGAGGAGGCTACACCTTC	CSVEGDRGGGYTF
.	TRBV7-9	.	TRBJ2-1	TGTGCCAGCAGGGCCGACTACTCACAGCAAGGCCCTGAGCAGTTCTTC	CASRADYSQQGPEQFF
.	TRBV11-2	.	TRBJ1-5	TGTGCCAGCAGCTTAGATCGAGGTCAGCCCCAGCATTTT	CASSLDRGQPQHF
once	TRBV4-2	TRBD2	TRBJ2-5	TGTGCCAGCAGCCTTACTGATAGCGGGGGCCGGCGTAAGACCCAGTACTTC	CASSLTDSGGRRKTQYF
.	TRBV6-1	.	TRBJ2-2	TGTGCCAGCAAGGGGGTCGACACCGGGGAGCTGTTTTTT	CASKGVDTGELFF
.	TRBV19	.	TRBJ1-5	TGTGCCAGTAGTATCGGGGGGAGCAATCAGCCCCAGCATTTT	CASSIGGSNQPQHF
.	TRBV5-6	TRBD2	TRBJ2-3	TGTGCCAGCAGCCTAAGGACTAGCGGGAGGGGGGATACGCAGTATTTT	CASSLRTSGRGDTQYF
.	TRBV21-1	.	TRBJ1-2	TGTGCCAGCAGCAAAGAAGGAGCCCGCGGGGGCTACACCTTC	CASSKEGARGGYTF
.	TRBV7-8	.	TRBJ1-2	TGTGCCAGCAGCCCAGCCCGGGTTGCGGGGTATGGCTACACCTTC	CASSPARVAGYGYTF
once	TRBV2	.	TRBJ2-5	TGTGCCAGCAGCGCCCGAGGGGAGACCCAGTACTTC	CASSARGETQYF
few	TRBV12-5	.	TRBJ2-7	TGTGCTAGTGGTTTGTTGCAGGGGGAGCAGTACTTC	CASGLLQGEQYF
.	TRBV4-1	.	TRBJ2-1	TGCGCCAGCAGCGTTCGACGCGAAACCGGGAATGAGCAGTTCTTC	CASSVRRETGNEQFF
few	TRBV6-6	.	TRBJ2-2	TGTGCCAGCAGTCCCGGTGTCGGGGAGCTGTTTTTT	CASSPGVGELFF
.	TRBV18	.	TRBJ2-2	TGTGCCAGCTCACCATGGAGCAGGGCGAACACCGGGGAGCTGTTTTTT	CASSPWSRANTGELFF
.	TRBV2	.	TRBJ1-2	TGTGCCAGCAGCGTTAGGGACAACTACAACTATGGCTACACCTTC	CASSVRDNYNYGYTF
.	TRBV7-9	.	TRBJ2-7	TGTGCCAGCAGCTTAGCGGGGGCCCCCTCCTACGAGCAGTACTTC	CASSLAGAPSYEQYF
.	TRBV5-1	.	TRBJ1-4	TGCGCCAGCAGCTTGGACCAGGGAGGAGAAAAACTGTTTTTT	CASSLDQGGEKLFF
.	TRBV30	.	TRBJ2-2	TGTGCCTGGAGTCGCAGGACCGGGGAGCTGTTTTTT	CAWSRRTGELFF
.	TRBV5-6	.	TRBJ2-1	TGTGCCAGCAGCTTGATCCGGGAGTATTACAATGAGCAGTTCTTC	CASSLIREYYNEQFF
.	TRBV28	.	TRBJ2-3	TGTGCCAGCAGTCTGCGTTCGCCCGATACGCAGTATTTT	CASSLRSPDTQYF
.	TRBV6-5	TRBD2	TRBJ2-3	TGTGCCAGCAGTCAACTAGCGGGAAAGGGGGATACGCAGTATTTT	CASSQLAGKGDTQYF
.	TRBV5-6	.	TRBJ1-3	TGTGCCAGCATCCAGACCGGGGGCTCTGGAAACACCATATATTTT	CASIQTGGSGNTIYF
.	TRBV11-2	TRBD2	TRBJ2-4	TGTGCCAGCAGCTTAGTCTTTGCGGGGGGGCCGTTAAACATTCAGTACTTC	CASSLVFAGGPLNIQYF
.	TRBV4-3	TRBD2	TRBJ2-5	TGCGCCAGCAGCCAACTAAGGGGCACTAGCGGGAGCGCGGAGACCCAGTACTTC	CASSQLRGTSGSAETQYF
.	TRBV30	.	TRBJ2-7	TGTGCCTGGGGAGACAGCCCCTACGAGCAGTACTTC	CAWGDSPYEQYF
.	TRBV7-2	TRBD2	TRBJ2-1	TGTGCCAGCACCCGGGCCAGTACTAGCGGTTACAATGAGCAGTTCTTC	CASTRASTSGYNEQFF
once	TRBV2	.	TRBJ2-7	TGTGCCAGCAGTGAATCGACAGATCACGAGCAGTACTTC	CASSESTDHEQYF
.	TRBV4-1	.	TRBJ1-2	TGCGCCAGCAGCCAACCTACAGGCTTAACTGGCTACACCTTC	CASSQPTGLTGYTF
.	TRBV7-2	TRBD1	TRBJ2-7	TGTGCCAGCAGCTCCGGACAGGGCCGCTTTTACGAGCAGTACTTC	CASSSGQGRFYEQYF
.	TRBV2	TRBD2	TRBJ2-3	TGTGCCAGCAGTGGGGTTCTAGCGGTGGAGTATTTT	CASSGVLAVEYF
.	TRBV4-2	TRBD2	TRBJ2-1	TGTGCCAGCAGCCAAGATCTAGCGGGGGGACTACCAAATGAGCAGTTCTTC	CASSQDLAGGLPNEQFF
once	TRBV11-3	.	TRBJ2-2	TGTGCCAGCAGCTTAGACTTCACCGGGGAGCTGTTTTTT	CASSLDFTGELFF
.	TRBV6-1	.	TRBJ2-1	TGTGCCAGCCGTGGGGGGCCGGGAAGCTCCTACAATGAGCAGTTCTTC	CASRGGPGSSYNEQFF
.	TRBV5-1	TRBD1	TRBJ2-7	TGCGCCAGCAGCCCCTTGCTCCCTCGGGACAGGGCTTACGAGCAGTACTTC	CASSPLLPRDRAYEQYF
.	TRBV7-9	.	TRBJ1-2	TGTGCCAGCAGCTTCAGGGCAGGCTATGGCTACACCTTC	CASSFRAGYGYTF
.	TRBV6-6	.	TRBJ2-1	TGTGCCAGCACCTACTATGGTAATGAGCAGTTCTTC	CASTYYGNEQFF
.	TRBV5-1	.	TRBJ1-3	TGCGCCAGCAGCCCCCAGGCAGGGGGAAACACCATATATTTT	CASSPQAGGNTIYF
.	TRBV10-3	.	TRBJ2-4	TGTGCCATCAGTGAGTCTGGGGGGGCTGGAGCCAAAAACATTCAGTACTTC	CAISESGGAGAKNIQYF
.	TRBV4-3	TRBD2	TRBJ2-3	TGCGCCAGCAGCCAAGAGTTCGTAGCGGGGCAACCACGTAATACGCAGTATTTT	CASSQEFVAGQPRNTQYF
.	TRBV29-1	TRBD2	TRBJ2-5	TGCAGCGTTGAAGGAGGGCTAGCGGGAGCAGAGACCCAGTACTTC	CSVEGGLAGAETQYF
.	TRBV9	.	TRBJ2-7	TGTGCCAGCAGCGTAGATGCGGGCTCCTACGAGCAGTACTTC	CASSVDAGSYEQYF
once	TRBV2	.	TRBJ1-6	TGTGCCAGCAGTGGGCAGCGAAATTCACCCCTCCACTTT	CASSGQRNSPLHF
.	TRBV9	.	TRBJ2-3	TGTGCCAGCAGCGTCCGGTTAGTCGGGGATACGCAGTATTTT	CASSVRLVGDTQYF
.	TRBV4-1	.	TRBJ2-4	TGCGCCAGCAGCCCCAGCCCGGGAGTCTCAGACATTCAGTACTTC	CASSPSPGVSDIQYF
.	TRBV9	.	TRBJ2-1	TGTGCCAGCAGCGTAGACCCTATACCCCGCAATGAGCAGTTCTTC	CASSVDPIPRNEQFF
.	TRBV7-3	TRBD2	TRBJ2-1	TGTGCCAGCAGCTTAGGGGGGACTACTTACAATGAGCAGTTCTTC	CASSLGGTTYNEQFF
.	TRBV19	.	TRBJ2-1	TGTGCCAGTAGCGCGGGCCCGGCGAATGAGCAGTTCTTC	CASSAGPANEQFF
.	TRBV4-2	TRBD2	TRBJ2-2	TGTGCCAGCAGCCAATCACTAGCGGGAGTGGCCGGGGAGCTGTTTTTT	CASSQSLAGVAGELFF
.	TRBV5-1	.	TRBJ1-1	TGCGCCAGCAGCTGGACGGCCGGGGCTGAAGCTTTCTTT	CASSWTAGAEAFF
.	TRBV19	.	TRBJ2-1	TGTGCCAGTAGCGGGAGTGGCCTCATCGAGCAGTTCTTC	CASSGSGLIEQFF
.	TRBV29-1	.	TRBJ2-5	TGCAGCCCACGGTTCCAAGAGACCCAGTACTTC	CSPRFQETQYF
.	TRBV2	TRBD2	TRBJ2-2	TGTGCCAGCAGGGGACTAGCGGGAGTTAGCGGGGAGCTGTTTTTT	CASRGLAGVSGELFF